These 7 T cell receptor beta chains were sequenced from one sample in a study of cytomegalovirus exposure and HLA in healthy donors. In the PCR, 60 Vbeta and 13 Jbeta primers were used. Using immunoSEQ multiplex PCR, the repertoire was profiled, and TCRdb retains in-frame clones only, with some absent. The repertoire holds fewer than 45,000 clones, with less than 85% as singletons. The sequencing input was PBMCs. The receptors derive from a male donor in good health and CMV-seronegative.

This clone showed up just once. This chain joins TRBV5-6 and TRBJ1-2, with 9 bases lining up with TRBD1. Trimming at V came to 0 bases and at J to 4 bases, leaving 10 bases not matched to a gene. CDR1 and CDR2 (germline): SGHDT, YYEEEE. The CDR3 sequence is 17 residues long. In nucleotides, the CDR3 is TGTGCCAGCAGCTTGGCTTTGGGACAGGGAAGGAGCTATGGCTACACCTTC. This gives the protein CASSLALGQGRSYGYTF.

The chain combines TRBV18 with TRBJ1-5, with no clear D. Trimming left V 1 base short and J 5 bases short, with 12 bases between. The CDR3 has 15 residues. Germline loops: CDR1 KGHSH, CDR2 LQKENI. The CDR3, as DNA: TGTGCCAGCTCACCACAGGTAGCAGTACATCAGCCCCAGCATTTT. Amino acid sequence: CASSPQVAVHQPQHF. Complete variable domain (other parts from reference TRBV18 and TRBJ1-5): NAGVMQNPRHLVRRRGQEARLRCSPMKGHSHVYWYRQLPEEGLKFMVYLQKENIIDESGMPKERFSAEFPKEGPSILRIQQVVRGDSAAYFCASSPQVAVHQPQHFGDGTRLSIL.

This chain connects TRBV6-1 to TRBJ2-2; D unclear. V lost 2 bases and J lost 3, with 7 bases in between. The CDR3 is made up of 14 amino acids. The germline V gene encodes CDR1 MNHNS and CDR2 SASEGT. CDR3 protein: CASSEIPDTGELFF. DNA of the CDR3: TGTGCCAGCAGTGAAATTCCCGACACCGGGGAGCTGTTTTTT.

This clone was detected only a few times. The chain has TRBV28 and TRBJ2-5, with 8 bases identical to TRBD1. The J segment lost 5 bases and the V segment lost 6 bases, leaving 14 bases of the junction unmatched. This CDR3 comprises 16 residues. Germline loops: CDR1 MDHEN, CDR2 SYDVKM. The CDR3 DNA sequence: TGTGCCAGCAGGCCCACCATGGGCAGGGGGCGGGAGACCCAGTACTTC. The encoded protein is CASRPTMGRGRETQYF.

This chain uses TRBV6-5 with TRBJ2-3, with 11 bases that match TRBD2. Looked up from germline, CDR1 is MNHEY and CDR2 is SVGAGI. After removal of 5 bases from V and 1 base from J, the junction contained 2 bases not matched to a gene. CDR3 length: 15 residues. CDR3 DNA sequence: TGTGCCAGCAGTAAACTAGCGGGAGGCACAGATACGCAGTATTTT. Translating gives CASSKLAGGTDTQYF.

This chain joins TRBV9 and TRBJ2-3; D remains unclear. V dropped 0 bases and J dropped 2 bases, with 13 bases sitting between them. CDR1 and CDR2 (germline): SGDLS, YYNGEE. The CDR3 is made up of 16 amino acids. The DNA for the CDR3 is TGTGCCAGCAGCGTAGGTTCGAGCGTGACCACAGATACGCAGTATTTT. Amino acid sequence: CASSVGSSVTTDTQYF.

This CDR3 reads CASSLALPGLGIDTQYF. The CDR3 DNA reads TGTGCCAGCAGCTTAGCCCTACCGGGACTAGGGATAGATACGCAGTATTTT. V and J are TRBV7-9 and TRBJ2-3; TRBD2 matches at 8 bases. The CDR3 has 17 residues. Trimming cost V 0 bases and J 5 bases; bases outside gene matches: 10. Germline CDR1 reads SEHNR; CDR2 reads FQNEAQ (reference sequence).